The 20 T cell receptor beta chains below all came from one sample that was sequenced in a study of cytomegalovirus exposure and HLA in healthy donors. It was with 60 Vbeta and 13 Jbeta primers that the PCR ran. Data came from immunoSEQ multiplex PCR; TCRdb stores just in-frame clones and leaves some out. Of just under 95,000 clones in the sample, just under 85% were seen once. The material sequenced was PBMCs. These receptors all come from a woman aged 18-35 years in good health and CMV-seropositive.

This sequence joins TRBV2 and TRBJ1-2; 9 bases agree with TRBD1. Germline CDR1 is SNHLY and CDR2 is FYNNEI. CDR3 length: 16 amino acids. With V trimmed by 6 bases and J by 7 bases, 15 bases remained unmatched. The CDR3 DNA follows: TGTGCCAGCAGCACCGGGACAGGGTCCCTCAGACCTGGCTACACCTTC. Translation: CASSTGTGSLRPGYTF.

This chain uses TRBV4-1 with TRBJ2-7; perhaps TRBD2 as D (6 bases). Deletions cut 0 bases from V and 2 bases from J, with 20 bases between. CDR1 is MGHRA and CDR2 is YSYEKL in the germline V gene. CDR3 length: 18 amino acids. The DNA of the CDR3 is TGCGCCAGCAGCCAAGATTACCCGGGAGCCCTACCAGCCTACGAGCAGTACTTC. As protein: CASSQDYPGALPAYEQYF.

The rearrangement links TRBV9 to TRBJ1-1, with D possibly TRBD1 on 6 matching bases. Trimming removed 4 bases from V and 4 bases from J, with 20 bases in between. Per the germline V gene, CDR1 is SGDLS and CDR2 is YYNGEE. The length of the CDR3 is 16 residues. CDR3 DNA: TGTGCCAGCAGCTCTAGGGGGGGTTATAGGAGCACTGAAGCTTTCTTT. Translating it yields CASSSRGGYRSTEAFF.

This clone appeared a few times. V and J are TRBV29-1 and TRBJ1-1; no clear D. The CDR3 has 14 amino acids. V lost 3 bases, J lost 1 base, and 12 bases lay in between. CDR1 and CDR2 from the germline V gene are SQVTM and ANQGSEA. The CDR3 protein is CSVEAGIKNTEAFF. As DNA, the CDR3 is TGCAGCGTTGAGGCAGGTATCAAGAACACTGAAGCTTTCTTT.

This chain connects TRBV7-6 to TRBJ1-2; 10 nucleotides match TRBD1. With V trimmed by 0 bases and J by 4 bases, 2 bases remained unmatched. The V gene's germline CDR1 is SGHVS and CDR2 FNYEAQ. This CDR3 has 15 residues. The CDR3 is CASSLATGGGYGYTF. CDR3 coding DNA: TGTGCCAGCAGCTTAGCGACAGGGGGCGGCTATGGCTACACCTTC.

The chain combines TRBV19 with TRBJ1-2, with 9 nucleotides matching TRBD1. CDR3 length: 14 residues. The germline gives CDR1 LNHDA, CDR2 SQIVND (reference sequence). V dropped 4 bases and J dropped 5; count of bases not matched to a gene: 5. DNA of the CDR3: TGTGCCAGTAGTAACATTGACAGGGGGTATGGCTACACCTTC. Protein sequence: CASSNIDRGYGYTF.

The CDR3 spells CASSLLGTSGRAIYEQYF. The CDR3 DNA is TGTGCCAGCAGCCTACTTGGGACTAGCGGGAGGGCCATCTACGAGCAGTACTTC. This chain links TRBV28 with TRBJ2-7, with TRBD2 identical over 16 bases. V dropped 6 bases and J dropped 3; count of bases not matched to a gene: 11. The germline gives CDR1 MDHEN, CDR2 SYDVKM. The CDR3 consists of 18 residues.

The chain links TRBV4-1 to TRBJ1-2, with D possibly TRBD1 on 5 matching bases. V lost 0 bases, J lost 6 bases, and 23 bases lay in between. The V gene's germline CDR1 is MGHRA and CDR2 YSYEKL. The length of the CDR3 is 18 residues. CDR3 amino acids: CASSQEGGGGMGGDGYTF. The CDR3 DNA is TGCGCCAGCAGCCAAGAGGGAGGCGGAGGAATGGGGGGGGATGGCTACACCTTC.

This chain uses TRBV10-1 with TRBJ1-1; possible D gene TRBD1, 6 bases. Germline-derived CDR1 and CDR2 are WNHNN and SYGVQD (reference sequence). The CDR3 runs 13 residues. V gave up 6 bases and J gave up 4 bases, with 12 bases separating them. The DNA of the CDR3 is TGCGCCAGCAGCGAACAGGGCTTCACTGAAGCTTTCTTT. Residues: CASSEQGFTEAFF.

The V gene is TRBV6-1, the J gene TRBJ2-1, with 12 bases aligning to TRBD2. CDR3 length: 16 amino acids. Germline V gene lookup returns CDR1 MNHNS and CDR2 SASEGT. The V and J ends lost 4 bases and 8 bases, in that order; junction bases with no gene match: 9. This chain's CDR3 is CASSAGLAGWGDEQFF. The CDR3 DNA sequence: TGTGCCAGCAGTGCCGGACTAGCGGGGTGGGGGGATGAGCAGTTCTTC.

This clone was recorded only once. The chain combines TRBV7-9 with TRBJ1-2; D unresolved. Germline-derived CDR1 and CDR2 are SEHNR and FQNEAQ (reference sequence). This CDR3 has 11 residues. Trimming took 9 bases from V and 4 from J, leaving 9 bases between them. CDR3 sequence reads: CASSGIYGYTF. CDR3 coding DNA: TGTGCCAGTTCCGGGATCTATGGCTACACCTTC.

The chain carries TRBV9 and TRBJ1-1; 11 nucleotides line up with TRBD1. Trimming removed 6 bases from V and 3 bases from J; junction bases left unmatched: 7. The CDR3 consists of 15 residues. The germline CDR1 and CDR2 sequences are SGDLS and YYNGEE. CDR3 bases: TGTGCCAGCACCTCGGACAGGGGGCGACACACTGAAGCTTTCTTT. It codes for CASTSDRGRHTEAFF.

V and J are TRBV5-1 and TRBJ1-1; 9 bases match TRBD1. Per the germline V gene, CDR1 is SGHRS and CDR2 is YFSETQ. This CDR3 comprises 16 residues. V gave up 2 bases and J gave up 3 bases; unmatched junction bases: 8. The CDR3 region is CASSLGTGIGDTEAFF. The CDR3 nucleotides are TGCGCCAGCAGCTTAGGGACAGGGATTGGGGACACTGAAGCTTTCTTT. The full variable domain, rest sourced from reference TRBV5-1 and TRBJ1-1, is KAGVTQTPRYLIKTRGQQVTLSCSPISGHRSVSWYQQTPGQGLQFLFEYFSETQRNKGNFPGRFSGRQFSNSRSEMNVSTLELGDSALYLCASSLGTGIGDTEAFFGQGTRLTVV.

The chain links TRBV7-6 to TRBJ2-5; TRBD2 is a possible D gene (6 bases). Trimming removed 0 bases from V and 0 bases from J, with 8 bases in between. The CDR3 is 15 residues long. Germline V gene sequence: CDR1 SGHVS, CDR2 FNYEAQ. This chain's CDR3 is CASSLAGGHQETQYF. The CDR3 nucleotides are TGTGCCAGCAGCTTAGCGGGGGGACACCAAGAGACCCAGTACTTC.

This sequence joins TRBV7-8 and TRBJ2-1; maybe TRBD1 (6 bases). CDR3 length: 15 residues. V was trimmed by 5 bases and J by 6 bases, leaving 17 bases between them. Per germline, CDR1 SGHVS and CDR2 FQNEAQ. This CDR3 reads CASSPRTDGLNEQFF. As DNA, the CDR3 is TGTGCCAGCAGCCCCCGGACAGACGGACTCAATGAGCAGTTCTTC.

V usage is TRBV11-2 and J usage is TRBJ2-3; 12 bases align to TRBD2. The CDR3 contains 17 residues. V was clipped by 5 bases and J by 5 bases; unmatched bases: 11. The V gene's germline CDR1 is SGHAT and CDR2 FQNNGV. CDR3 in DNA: TGTGCCAGCAGCCCCCCCGGACTAGCGGGATTAGAAGATACGCAGTATTTT. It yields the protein CASSPPGLAGLEDTQYF. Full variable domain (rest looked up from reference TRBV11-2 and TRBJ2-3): EAGVAQSPRYKIIEKRQSVAFWCNPISGHATLYWYQQILGQGPKLLIQFQNNGVVDDSQLPKDRFSAERLKGVDSTLKIQPAKLEDSAVYLCASSPPGLAGLEDTQYFGPGTRLTVL.

CDR3 nucleotides: TGTGCCAGCAGCCCGGCCAGGGGGAGTACTGAAGCTTTCTTT. Translated: CASSPARGSTEAFF. The chain recombines TRBV11-2 with TRBJ1-1, with TRBD1 identical over 7 bases. The germline V gene has CDR1 SGHAT and CDR2 FQNNGV. The CDR3 sequence is 14 residues long. The V gene end was trimmed by 5 bases and the J gene end by 5 bases; junction bases not matched to a gene: 8.

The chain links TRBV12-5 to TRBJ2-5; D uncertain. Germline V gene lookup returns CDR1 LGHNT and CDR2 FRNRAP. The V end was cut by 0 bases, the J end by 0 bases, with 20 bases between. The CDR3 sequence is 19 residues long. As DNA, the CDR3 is TGTGCTAGTGGTTTGGTGAGGTACTATAGGAATGAGTACCAAGAGACCCAGTACTTC. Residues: CASGLVRYYRNEYQETQYF. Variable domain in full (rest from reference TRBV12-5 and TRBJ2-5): DARVTQTPRHKVTEMGQEVTMRCQPILGHNTVFWYRQTMMQGLELLAYFRNRAPLDDSGMPKDRFSAEMPDATLATLKIQPSEPRDSAVYFCASGLVRYYRNEYQETQYFGPGTRLLVL.

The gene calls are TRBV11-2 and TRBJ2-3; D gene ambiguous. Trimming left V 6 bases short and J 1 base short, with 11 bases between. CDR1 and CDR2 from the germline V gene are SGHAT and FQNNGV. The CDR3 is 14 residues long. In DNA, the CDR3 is TGTGCCAGCAGGAGCGCGGTAGGCACAGATACGCAGTATTTT. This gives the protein CASRSAVGTDTQYF.

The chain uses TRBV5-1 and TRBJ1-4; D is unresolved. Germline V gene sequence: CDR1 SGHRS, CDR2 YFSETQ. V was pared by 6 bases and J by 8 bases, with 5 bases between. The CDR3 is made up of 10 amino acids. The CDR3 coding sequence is TGCGCCAGCAATCCAGAAAAACTGTTTTTT. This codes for CASNPEKLFF. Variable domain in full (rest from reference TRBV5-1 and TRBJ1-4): KAGVTQTPRYLIKTRGQQVTLSCSPISGHRSVSWYQQTPGQGLQFLFEYFSETQRNKGNFPGRFSGRQFSNSRSEMNVSTLELGDSALYLCASNPEKLFFGSGTQLSVL.